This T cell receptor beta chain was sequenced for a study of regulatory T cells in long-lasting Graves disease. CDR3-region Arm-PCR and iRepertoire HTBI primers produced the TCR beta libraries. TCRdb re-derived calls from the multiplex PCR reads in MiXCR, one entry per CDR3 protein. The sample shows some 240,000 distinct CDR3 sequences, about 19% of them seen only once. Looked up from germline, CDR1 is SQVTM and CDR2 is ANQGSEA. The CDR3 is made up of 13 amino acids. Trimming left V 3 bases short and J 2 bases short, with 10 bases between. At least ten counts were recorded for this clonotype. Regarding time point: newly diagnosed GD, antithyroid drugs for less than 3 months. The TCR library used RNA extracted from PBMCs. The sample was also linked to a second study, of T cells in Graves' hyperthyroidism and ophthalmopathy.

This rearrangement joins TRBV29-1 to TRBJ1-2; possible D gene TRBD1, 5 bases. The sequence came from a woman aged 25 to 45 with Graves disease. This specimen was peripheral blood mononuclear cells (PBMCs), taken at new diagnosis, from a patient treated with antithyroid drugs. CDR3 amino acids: CSVEPGTNYGYTF. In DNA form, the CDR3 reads TGCAGCGTTGAGCCCGGGACCAACTATGGCTACACCTTC.